This entry lists 18 T cell receptor beta chains sequenced from one sample in a study of blood T cells in healthy people across ages. Alongside a J-beta primer mix, a sample-barcoded 5' primer served in a second PCR lasting roughly 6 to 11 cycles. TCRdb processed the 5' RACE reads anew with MiXCR; each CDR3 protein has one entry. The sample lists hundreds of thousands of distinct CDR3 sequences, about 55% occurring once. Sequenced: blood. Every receptor here comes from a man older than 75 in good health.

The chain joins TRBV5-1 to TRBJ2-3; 7 bases fit TRBD2. Trimming cost V 5 bases and J 4 bases; bases outside gene matches: 13. Germline values: CDR1 SGHRS, CDR2 YFSETQ. The CDR3 contains 16 residues. The CDR3 DNA reads as TGCGCCAGCAGTAGATCGGCGGGAGTCCGCCCAGATACGCAGTATTTT. It codes for CASSRSAGVRPDTQYF.

This clonotype was detected many times. The rearrangement uses TRBV11-2 and TRBJ2-1, with 7 positions matching TRBD2. V was clipped by 5 bases and J by 5 bases; unmatched bases: 6. Germline CDR1 reads SGHAT; CDR2 reads FQNNGV. The CDR3 has 14 amino acids. The CDR3 is CASSRGAGDNEQFF. CDR3 in DNA: TGTGCCAGCAGCCGTGGCGCGGGAGACAATGAGCAGTTCTTC.

The V call is TRBV15, the J call TRBJ2-1; D gene ambiguous. V shed 0 bases and J shed 6 bases, with 3 bases lying between them. The CDR3 has 12 residues. The germline V gene encodes CDR1 LNHNV and CDR2 YYDKDF (reference sequence). The CDR3 loop is CATSRESNEQFF. CDR3 nucleotides: TGTGCCACCAGCAGAGAGTCCAATGAGCAGTTCTTC.

V is TRBV28 and J is TRBJ2-6, with no clear D. The CDR3 is made up of 15 amino acids. Germline V gene sequence: CDR1 MDHEN, CDR2 SYDVKM. Trimming stripped 5 bases from V and 0 bases from J, with 8 bases between. This CDR3 is CASSQHTSGANVLTF. Here the CDR3 DNA reads TGTGCCAGCAGTCAACACACCTCTGGGGCCAACGTCCTGACTTTC.

The chain has TRBV27 and TRBJ2-7; 10 nucleotides line up with TRBD1. CDR3 size: 17 residues. V was pared by 4 bases and J by 4 bases, with 13 bases of the junction left unmatched. CDR1 is MNHEY, CDR2 SMNVEV, per germline (reference sequence). CDR3 coding DNA: TGTGCCAGCAGTTACCAAGAAGGGACAGGGGTAAGGTACGAGCAGTACTTC. Translation gives CASSYQEGTGVRYEQYF.

This rearrangement joins TRBV28 to TRBJ2-5, with D tentatively TRBD1 or TRBD2 (5 bases each). CDR1 and CDR2 (germline): MDHEN, SYDVKM. The CDR3 consists of 14 residues. The V end was cut by 7 bases, the J end by 1 base, with 13 bases between. The CDR3 nucleotides are TGTGCCAGCATTAGGGACGGACTCCAAGAGACCCAGTACTTC. Residues: CASIRDGLQETQYF.

V is TRBV7-9 and J is TRBJ2-1; unclear D gene. Germline V lookup: CDR1 SEHNR, CDR2 FQNEAQ (reference sequence). This CDR3 is 14 amino acids long. Trimming shortened V by 1 base and J by 5 bases, and 9 bases separated the two germline ends. CDR3 sequence reads: CASSLGPNHNEQFF. CDR3 nucleotide sequence: TGTGCCAGCAGCTTAGGACCGAACCACAATGAGCAGTTCTTC.

The chain couples TRBV4-2 to TRBJ1-4, with 10 nucleotides matching TRBD1. V was clipped by 1 base and J by 5 bases; unmatched bases: 1. The CDR3 loop spans 15 amino acids. Germline V gives CDR1 LGHNA, CDR2 YNFKEQ. The CDR3 loop is CASSQGGQGNEKLFF. Here the CDR3 DNA reads TGTGCCAGCAGCCAAGGGGGACAGGGGAATGAAAAACTGTTTTTT.

This clonotype was counted a single time. A read error may produce the germline difference seen at one junction end. The gene calls are TRBV4-2 and TRBJ2-1; 7 bases agree with TRBD2. The CDR3 covers 17 residues. Germline loops: CDR1 LGHNA, CDR2 YNFKEQ. The CDR3 coding sequence is TGTGCCTGCAGCCCAACGACTAGCAGCTACTCCTACAATGAGCAGTTCTTC. It translates to CACSPTTSSYSYNEQFF.

V and J are TRBV24-1 and TRBJ2-1; unclear D gene. Judging by the DNA end, TRBJ2-7 fits better; the J call may be wrong. The germline CDR1 and CDR2 sequences are KGHDR and SFDVKD. There are 16 residues in the CDR3. CDR3 nucleotide sequence: TGTGCCACCAGTGAGTCCGGGTCCCCATCCTACAATGAGCAGTACTTC. It encodes CATSESGSPSYNEQYF.

In this sample, this clonotype turned up a few times. This sequence joins TRBV11-2 and TRBJ2-3; 11 nucleotides line up with TRBD2. The J segment lost 14 bases and the V segment lost 4 bases, leaving 17 bases of the junction unmatched. The CDR3 has 16 residues. Germline lookup yields CDR1 SGHAT and CDR2 FQNNGV. The CDR3 DNA reads TGTGCCAGCAGCTCCTCGGGACTAGCGGAGCACAGATACGCGTATTTT. Translating gives CASSSSGLAEHRYAYF.

This clonotype has just a few counts. This CDR3 reads CASSRMGRYAYF. The CDR3 DNA is TGTGCCAGCAGCCGGATGGGAAGATACGCGTATTTT. This chain connects TRBV14 to TRBJ2-3; D remains unclear. Germline values: CDR1 SGHDN, CDR2 FVKESK. V was pared by 4 bases and J by 14 bases, with 16 bases between. This CDR3 contains 12 residues.

This rearrangement joins TRBV3-1 to TRBJ1-1, with unresolved D. Germline CDR1 LGHDT, CDR2 YNNKEL (reference sequence). This CDR3 is 15 amino acids long. V was clipped by 0 bases and J by 6 bases, with 14 bases between them. DNA for the CDR3: TGTGCCAGCAGCCAAGAACCGGGAAGGTTGGCTGAAGCTTTCTTT. Translated, it gives CASSQEPGRLAEAFF.

This clonotype was recorded at least ten times. This chain uses TRBV3-1 with TRBJ2-5; 9 bases fit TRBD1. V shed 4 bases, J shed 4 bases, and the junction held 1 base outside the gene matches. The CDR3 is made up of 13 amino acids. Germline values: CDR1 LGHDT, CDR2 YNNKEL (reference sequence). DNA for the CDR3: TGTGCCAGCAGCCTGACAGGGGGAGAGACCCAGTACTTC. Residues: CASSLTGGETQYF.

This clonotype turned up a few times. This rearrangement joins TRBV20-1 to TRBJ2-1; 7 bases map to TRBD1. V lost 3 bases to trimming and J lost 12 bases; unmatched junction nucleotides: 8. The CDR3 extends over 12 amino acids. Germline V gene sequence: CDR1 DFQATT, CDR2 SNEGSKA (reference sequence). In DNA, the CDR3 is TGCAGTGCTAGGGACAGGTTACTCGGGCAGTTCTTC. Amino acid sequence: CSARDRLLGQFF.

A note on this clonotype: Mismatch with germline at one junction end may stem from a read error. This chain joins TRBV6-6 and TRBJ1-6; D is perhaps TRBD1 (6 bases). CDR1 and CDR2 (germline): MNHNY, SVGAGI (reference sequence). The CDR3 is made up of 14 amino acids. CDR3 sequence: CAGSDTGSNSPLHF. As DNA, the CDR3 is TGTGCCGGCAGTGATACAGGGTCAAATTCACCCCTCCACTTT.

The chain uses TRBV12-5 and TRBJ2-3; D is perhaps TRBD1 (5 bases). This CDR3 region has 13 residues. With 5 bases removed from V and 14 bases from J, the gap between germline ends came to 20 bases. The germline CDR1 and CDR2 sequences are LGHNT and FRNRAP. The CDR3 spells CASGPAGNRDAYF. The CDR3 DNA reads TGTGCTAGTGGTCCGGCAGGGAACAGAGACGCGTATTTT.

The V call is TRBV5-1, the J call TRBJ2-2; either TRBD1 or TRBD2 may fit D (5 bases each). Germline loops: CDR1 SGHRS, CDR2 YFSETQ. The V end lost 0 bases, the J end lost 8 bases, and 11 bases lay between the germline ends. CDR3 size: 14 residues. The CDR3 reads CASSLGLGPGELFF. CDR3 nucleotide sequence: TGCGCCAGCAGCTTGGGCCTGGGACCGGGGGAGCTGTTTTTT.